This T cell receptor (beta chain) is from a study of identical twins. Per the germline V gene, CDR1 is ENHRY and CDR2 is SYGVKD. This CDR3 spans 16 amino acids. V lost 8 bases and J lost 1; bases outside the gene matches: 11. This clonotype was recorded a few times. MiXCR was run by TCRdb on the 5' RACE reads, yielding one entry per CDR3 protein. The table includes under 900,000 distinct CDR3 sequences, about 18% detected once. The sample was also reused in another study, on T cells expressing NK-cell markers. In that study: Sorted CD3+CD56+NKG2C+, CD3+CD56+NKG2C- and CD3+CD56-NKG2C+ T cells supplied TCR beta repertoires. About six donors carried dominant NKG2C+ clonotypes that made up roughly 1.0-7.0% of their CD8+ T cells.

The chain carries TRBV10-3 and TRBJ2-7; 10 bases map to TRBD2. The sequence came from a woman aged 18-29 years in good health. The sequenced material came from PBMCs. The CDR3 reads CAIAGAGGRGSYEQYF. CDR3 coding DNA: TGTGCCATCGCGGGAGCGGGGGGGCGGGGATCCTACGAGCAGTACTTC.